This is a list of T cell receptor beta chains from one sample in a study of tumor-infiltrating lymphocytes in primary liver carcinoma. TCRdb itself ran the multiplex PCR reads through MiXCR, one entry per CDR3 protein. The table lists 150,000 to 200,000 distinct CDR3 sequences, less than 75% of them singletons. Sequencing was performed on peripheral blood. The receptors here all came from a woman aged 60-75 years with primary liver carcinoma and hepatitis B virus infection. Both conserved end residues are part of each CDR3. D genes are given only for firm matches. A row's size may be missing; if present it is once, few, many or a size class.

CDR3 protein,CDR3 DNA,clone size,J gene,D gene,V gene
CASSSVGTGKPEAFF,TGTGCCAGCAGTTCGGTCGGGACAGGGAAGCCTGAAGCTTTCTTT,-,TRBJ1-1,TRBD1,TRBV28
CASSLAGGPLNEKLFF,TGCGCCAGCAGCTTGGCCGGAGGACCTCTTAATGAAAAACTGTTTTTT,-,TRBJ1-4,-,TRBV5-1
CSVEGGARNTGELFF,TGCAGCGTTGAAGGGGGGGCTCGGAACACCGGGGAGCTGTTTTTT,-,TRBJ2-2,-,TRBV29-1
CASSPGQGREAQYF,TGTGCCAGCAGCCCAGGACAGGGGAGGGAGGCCCAGTACTTC,-,TRBJ2-5,TRBD1,TRBV7-9
CASSFQVAGYEQFF,TGTGCCAGCAGTTTTCAGGTCGCAGGTTATGAGCAGTTCTTC,-,TRBJ2-1,-,TRBV28
CSVSRTGEVDTQYF,TGCAGTGTTTCTCGGACAGGGGAGGTAGATACGCAGTATTTT,-,TRBJ2-3,TRBD1,TRBV29-1
CASSQDPSGTPSSYNEQFF,TGCGCCAGCAGCCAAGACCCCAGCGGGACCCCGAGCTCCTACAATGAGCAGTTCTTC,-,TRBJ2-1,TRBD2,TRBV4-1
CSVAGTLKGPDTQYF,TGCAGCGTTGCCGGGACTCTTAAGGGCCCAGATACGCAGTATTTT,many,TRBJ2-3,-,TRBV29-1
CAGSSGGANEQFF,TGTGCCGGCTCAAGCGGGGGGGCAAATGAGCAGTTCTTC,few,TRBJ2-1,TRBD2,TRBV12-3/TRBV12-4
CASSRDVAVDAFF,TGTGCCAGCTCCCGGGATGTGGCAGTCGATGCTTTCTTT,-,TRBJ1-1,-,TRBV11-1
CASSPGQGGVQAQHF,TGTGCCAGCAGCCCGGGACAGGGAGGAGTTCAGGCCCAGCATTTT,-,TRBJ1-5,TRBD1,TRBV28
CASSPSHNNYGYTF,TGTGCCAGCAGCCCCAGCCACAATAACTATGGCTACACCTTC,-,TRBJ1-2,-,TRBV7-3
CASSSNTGELFF,TGTGCCAGCAGCTCGAACACCGGGGAGCTGTTTTTT,few,TRBJ2-2,-,TRBV28
CASSYLAQQETQYF,TGTGCCAGCAGCTATCTAGCGCAGCAAGAGACCCAGTACTTC,many,TRBJ2-5,-,TRBV11-2
CASSERGNYEQFF,TGTGCCAGCAGTGAAAGGGGGAACTATGAGCAGTTCTTC,many,TRBJ2-1,-,TRBV6-1
CSAAPSGNSYEQYF,TGCAGTGCTGCGCCCTCAGGAAACTCCTACGAGCAGTACTTC,once,TRBJ2-7,-,TRBV20-1
CVSSPTGGKNYGYSF,TGTGTCAGCAGCCCCACAGGGGGCAAGAACTATGGCTACTCCTTC,-,TRBJ1-2,TRBD1,TRBV7-9
CASSLMGGSGNTIYF,TGCGCCAGCAGCTTGATGGGGGGCTCTGGAAACACCATATATTTT,few,TRBJ1-3,-,TRBV5-1
CASSLVSGGLGEQFF,TGTGCCAGCAGTTTAGTAAGCGGGGGGTTGGGGGAGCAGTTCTTC,-,TRBJ2-1,TRBD2,TRBV12-3/TRBV12-4
CVSIFVVQETQYF,TGTGTCAGCATCTTCGTGGTACAAGAGACCCAGTACTTC,once,TRBJ2-5,-,TRBV11-2
CASSRSGVAQYF,TGTGCCAGTAGCAGATCTGGGGTCGCCCAGTACTTC,once,TRBJ2-5,-,TRBV11-2
CASSLPRGEAETQYF,TGTGCCAGCAGCTTACCCAGGGGGGAGGCAGAGACCCAGTACTTC,few,TRBJ2-5,-,TRBV7-9
CASSLVGGSSYEQHF,TGTGCCAGCAGCTTGGTGGGGGGGAGCTCCTACGAGCAGCACTTC,once,TRBJ2-7,TRBD2,TRBV11-2
CASSQVAGDRDTQYF,TGCGCCAGCAGCCAAGTAGCGGGAGACAGAGATACGCAGTATTTT,-,TRBJ2-3,TRBD2,TRBV4-1
CASSFRTSYNEQFF,TGTGCCAGCAGCTTTAGGACCTCCTACAATGAGCAGTTCTTC,-,TRBJ2-1,-,TRBV5-6
CASSARVQDYEQYF,TGTGCCAGCTCCGCTAGGGTCCAGGACTACGAGCAGTACTTC,-,TRBJ2-7,-,TRBV7-8
CASSRALVSPLHF,TGTGCCAGCAGCCGGGCTCTGGTTTCACCCCTCCACTTT,few,TRBJ1-6,-,TRBV11-1
CASRFDGNSGANVMTF,TGTGCCAGCAGATTCGACGGAAACTCTGGGGCCAACGTCATGACTTTC,-,TRBJ2-6,-,TRBV6-6
CASSDPTGVIDNEQFF,TGTGCCAGCAGCGACCCAACAGGGGTTATTGACAATGAGCAGTTCTTC,-,TRBJ2-1,TRBD1,TRBV11-2
CASSLDQGPGELFF,TGTGCCAGCAGCTTAGACCAGGGGCCCGGGGAGCTGTTTTTT,medium-sized,TRBJ2-2,-,TRBV11-2
CASSLRGGAIGNTEAFF,TGTGCCAGCAGTTTAAGGGGAGGGGCCATTGGGAACACTGAAGCTTTCTTT,many,TRBJ1-1,-,TRBV12-3/TRBV12-4
CASSIPEDRFTIDSYEQYF,TGTGCCAGCAGTATACCGGAGGACAGGTTTACCATCGACTCCTATGAGCAGTACTTC,-,TRBJ2-7,TRBD1,TRBV6-7
CARSLAGTASYEQYF,TGCGCCAGGAGCTTGGCCGGGACAGCTTCCTACGAGCAGTACTTC,-,TRBJ2-7,TRBD1,TRBV5-1
CASSYPGGGNTGELFF,TGTGCCAGCAGCTACCCTGGGGGCGGAAACACCGGGGAGCTGTTTTTT,-,TRBJ2-2,-,TRBV11-1
CASILRGFEENIQYF,TGCGCCAGCATCTTGAGGGGGTTTGAAGAAAACATTCAGTACTTC,-,TRBJ2-4,-,TRBV5-1
CTSSSDVPYEQYF,TGTACCAGCAGTTCCGACGTCCCCTACGAGCAGTACTTC,-,TRBJ2-7,-,TRBV28
CASSPRRDIGYNEQFF,TGTGCCAGCAGCCCCAGGCGGGATATAGGCTACAATGAGCAGTTCTTC,few,TRBJ2-1,-,TRBV7-9
CSAREGTGPTNIQYF,TGCAGTGCTAGAGAGGGGACAGGGCCGACTAACATTCAGTACTTC,-,TRBJ2-4,TRBD1,TRBV20-1
CASSLVVGDHNEHFF,TGTGCCAGCAGCTTGGTGGTGGGAGATCACAATGAGCATTTCTTC,-,TRBJ2-1,-,TRBV5-4
CASSPGLSRNEQFF,TGTGCCAGCAGTCCGGGACTCTCTAGGAATGAGCAGTTCTTC,many,TRBJ2-1,-,TRBV6-5
CSVEDDRGRTGELFF,TGCAGCGTTGAAGACGACAGGGGCAGGACCGGGGAGCTGTTTTTT,many,TRBJ2-2,TRBD1,TRBV29-1
CAWSVWNYYDYTF,TGTGCCTGGAGTGTGTGGAACTACTATGACTACACCTTC,-,TRBJ1-2,-,TRBV30
CSVAMGQYGYTF,TGCAGCGTGGCGATGGGACAGTATGGCTACACCTTC,many,TRBJ1-2,TRBD1,TRBV29-1
CAISQTSDGTQYF,TGTGCCATCAGCCAGACTAGCGACGGAACGCAGTATTTT,-,TRBJ2-3,TRBD2,TRBV7-9
CASSLKGNTQYF,TGTGCCAGCAGTTTGAAGGGAAATACGCAGTATTTT,many,TRBJ2-3,-,TRBV12-3/TRBV12-4
CASNLDLGQGSYEQYF,TGTGCCAGCAACTTAGACCTGGGACAGGGCTCCTACGAGCAGTACTTC,-,TRBJ2-7,TRBD1,TRBV11-2
CASRRRTGLAYEQYF,TGTGCCAGTAGACGTCGGACAGGGTTGGCCTACGAGCAGTACTTC,-,TRBJ2-7,TRBD1,TRBV19
CASNRRPPLMNTGELFF,TGTGCCAGCAACCGTAGGCCTCCCTTAATGAACACCGGGGAGCTATTTTTT,-,TRBJ2-2,-,TRBV5-4
CASSFGYNEQFF,TGTGCCAGCAGCTTCGGCTACAATGAGCAGTTCTTC,many,TRBJ2-1,-,TRBV11-2
CASSPYDSGGELFF,TGTGCCAGCAGCCCCTATGATTCCGGCGGGGAGCTGTTTTTT,-,TRBJ2-2,-,TRBV5-5
CASKTVCEKLFF,TGTGCCAGTAAGACCGTGTGTGAAAAACTGTTTTTT,-,TRBJ1-4,-,TRBV19